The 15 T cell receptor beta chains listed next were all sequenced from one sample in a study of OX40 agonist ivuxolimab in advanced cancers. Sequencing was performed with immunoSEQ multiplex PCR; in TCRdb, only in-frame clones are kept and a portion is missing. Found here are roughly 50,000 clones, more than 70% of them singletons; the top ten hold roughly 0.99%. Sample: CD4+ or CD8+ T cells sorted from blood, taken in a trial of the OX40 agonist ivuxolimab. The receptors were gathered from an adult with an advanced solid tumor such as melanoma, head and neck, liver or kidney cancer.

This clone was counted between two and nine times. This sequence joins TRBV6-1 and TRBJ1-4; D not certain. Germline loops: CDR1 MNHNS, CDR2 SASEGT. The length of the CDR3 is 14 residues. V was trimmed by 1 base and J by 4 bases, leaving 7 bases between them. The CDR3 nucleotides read TGTGCCAGCAGTGAAGGGCAGAGTAATGAAAAACTGTTTTTT. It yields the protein CASSEGQSNEKLFF.

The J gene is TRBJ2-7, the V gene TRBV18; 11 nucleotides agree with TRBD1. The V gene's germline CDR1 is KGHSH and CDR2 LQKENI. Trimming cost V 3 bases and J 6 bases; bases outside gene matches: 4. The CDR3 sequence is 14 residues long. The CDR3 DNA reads TGTGCCAGCTCACCTCGGACAGGGGGCACCGAGCAGTACTTC. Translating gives CASSPRTGGTEQYF.

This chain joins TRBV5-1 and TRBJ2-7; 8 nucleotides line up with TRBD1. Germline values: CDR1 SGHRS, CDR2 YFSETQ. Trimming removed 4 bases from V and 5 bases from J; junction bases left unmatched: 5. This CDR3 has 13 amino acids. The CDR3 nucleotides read TGCGCCAGCAGCAGCAGGGGGCTCGACGAGCAGTACTTC. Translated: CASSSRGLDEQYF.

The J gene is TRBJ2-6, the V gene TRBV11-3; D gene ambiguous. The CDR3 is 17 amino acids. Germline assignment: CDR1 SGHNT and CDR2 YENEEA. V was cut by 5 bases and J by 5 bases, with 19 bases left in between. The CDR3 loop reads CASSSVPRQSRANVLTF. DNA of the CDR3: TGTGCCAGCAGCAGCGTCCCTCGACAAAGTCGGGCCAACGTCCTGACTTTC. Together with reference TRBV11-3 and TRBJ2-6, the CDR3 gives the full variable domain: EAGVVQSPRYKIIEKKQPVAFWCNPISGHNTLYWYLQNLGQGPELLIRYENEEAVDDSQLPKDRFSAERLKGVDSTLKIQPAELGDSAVYLCASSSVPRQSRANVLTFGAGSRLTVL.

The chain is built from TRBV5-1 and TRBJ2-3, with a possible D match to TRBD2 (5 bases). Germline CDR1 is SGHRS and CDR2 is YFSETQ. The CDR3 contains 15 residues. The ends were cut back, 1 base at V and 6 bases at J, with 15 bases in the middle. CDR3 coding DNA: TGCGCCAGCAGCTTGAGACGGGGAAGTTTCGATACGCAGTATTTT. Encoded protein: CASSLRRGSFDTQYF.

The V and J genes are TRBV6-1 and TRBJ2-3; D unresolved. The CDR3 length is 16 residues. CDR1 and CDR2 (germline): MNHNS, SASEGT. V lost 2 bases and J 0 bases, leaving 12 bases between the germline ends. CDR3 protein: CASSERAGTSTDTQYF. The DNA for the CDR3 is TGTGCCAGCAGTGAACGGGCAGGCACTAGCACAGATACGCAGTATTTT.

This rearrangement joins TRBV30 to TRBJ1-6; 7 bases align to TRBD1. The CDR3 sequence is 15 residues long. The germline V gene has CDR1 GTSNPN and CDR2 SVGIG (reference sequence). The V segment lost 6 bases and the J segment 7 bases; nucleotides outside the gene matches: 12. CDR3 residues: CACGVGGTANSPLHF. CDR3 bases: TGTGCCTGCGGAGTGGGGGGGACAGCCAATTCACCCCTCCACTTT.

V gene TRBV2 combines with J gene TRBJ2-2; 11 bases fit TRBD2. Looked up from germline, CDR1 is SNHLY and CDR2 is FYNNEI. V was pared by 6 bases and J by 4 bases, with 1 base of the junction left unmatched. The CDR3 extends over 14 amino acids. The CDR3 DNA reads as TGTGCCAGCAGGACTAGCGGGGTCACCGGGGAGCTGTTTTTT. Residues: CASRTSGVTGELFF.

CDR3 protein: CASSFDRDVYGYTF. In DNA form, the CDR3 reads TGCGCCAGCAGCTTTGACCGGGACGTTTATGGCTACACCTTC. The V and J genes are TRBV5-1 and TRBJ1-2; possibly TRBD1 for D (5 bases). With 2 bases removed from V and 5 bases from J, the gap between germline ends came to 13 bases. This CDR3 comprises 14 residues. Germline CDR1 SGHRS, CDR2 YFSETQ.

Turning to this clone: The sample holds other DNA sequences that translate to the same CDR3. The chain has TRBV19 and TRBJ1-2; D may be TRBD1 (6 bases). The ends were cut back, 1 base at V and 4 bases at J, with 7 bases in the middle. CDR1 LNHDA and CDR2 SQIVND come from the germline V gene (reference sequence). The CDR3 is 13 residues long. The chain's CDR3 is CASSIGGGYGYTF. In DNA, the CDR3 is TGTGCCAGTAGTATAGGAGGGGGCTATGGCTACACCTTC.

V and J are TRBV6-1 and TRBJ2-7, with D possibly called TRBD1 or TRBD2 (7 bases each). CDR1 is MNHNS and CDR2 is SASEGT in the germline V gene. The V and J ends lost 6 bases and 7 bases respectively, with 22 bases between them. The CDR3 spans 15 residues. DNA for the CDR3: TGTGCCAGCAGCGGGACACTCGCCCAGGGGGGGGAGCAGTACTTC. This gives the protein CASSGTLAQGGEQYF.

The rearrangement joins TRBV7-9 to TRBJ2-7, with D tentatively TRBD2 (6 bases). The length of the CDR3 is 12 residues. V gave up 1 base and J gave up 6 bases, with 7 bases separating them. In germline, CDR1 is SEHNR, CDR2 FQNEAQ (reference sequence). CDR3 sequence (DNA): TGTGCCAGCAGCTTAGGGGGGGTCGAGCAGTACTTC. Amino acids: CASSLGGVEQYF. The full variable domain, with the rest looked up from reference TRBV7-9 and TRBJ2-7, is DTGVSQNPRHKITKRGQNVTFRCDPISEHNRLYWYRQTLGQGPEFLTYFQNEAQLEKSRLLSDRFSAERPKGSFSTLEIQRTEQGDSAMYLCASSLGGVEQYFGPGTRLTVT.

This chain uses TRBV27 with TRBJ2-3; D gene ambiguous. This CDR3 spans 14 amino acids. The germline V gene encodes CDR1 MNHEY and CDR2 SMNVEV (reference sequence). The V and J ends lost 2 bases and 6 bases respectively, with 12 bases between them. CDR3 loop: CASSLISGRDTQYF. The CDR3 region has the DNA TGTGCCAGCAGTTTAATCAGTGGGCGCGATACGCAGTATTTT.

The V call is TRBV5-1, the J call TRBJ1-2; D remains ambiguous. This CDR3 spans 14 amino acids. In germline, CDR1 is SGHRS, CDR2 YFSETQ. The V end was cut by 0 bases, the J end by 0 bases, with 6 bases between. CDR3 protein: CASSLETPNYGYTF. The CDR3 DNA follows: TGCGCCAGCAGCTTGGAGACACCTAACTATGGCTACACCTTC.

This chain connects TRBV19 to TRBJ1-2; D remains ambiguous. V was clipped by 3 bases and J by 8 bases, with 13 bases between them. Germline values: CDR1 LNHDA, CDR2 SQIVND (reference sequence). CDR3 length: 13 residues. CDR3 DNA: TGTGCCAGTAGTATTTTACAGACTGCCGGCTACACCTTC. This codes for CASSILQTAGYTF. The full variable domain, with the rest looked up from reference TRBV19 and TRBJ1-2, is DGGITQSPKYLFRKEGQNVTLSCEQNLNHDAMYWYRQDPGQGLRLIYYSQIVNDFQKGDIAEGYSVSREKKESFPLTVTSAQKNPTAFYLCASSILQTAGYTFGSGTRLTVV.